What follows are 8 T cell receptor beta chains derived from one specimen sequenced in a study of T cells after yellow fever vaccination. MiXCR, applied by TCRdb to the 5' RACE reads, yields one record per CDR3 protein. The sample has approximately 120,000 distinct CDR3 sequences; approximately 16% are singletons. The specimen was CD8+ T cells sorted from PBMCs, collected 5 days after the yellow fever booster vaccination. These receptor sequences come from a man aged 18 to 30 who received the YFV17D yellow fever vaccine.

This clonotype occurred a few times. V gene TRBV4-1 combines with J gene TRBJ2-3; the match to TRBD2 covers 14 bases. This CDR3 is built from 19 residues. The V segment lost 3 bases and the J segment 2 bases; nucleotides outside the gene matches: 10. Germline-derived CDR1 and CDR2 are MGHRA and YSYEKL. The CDR3 protein is CASSHPGTSGGDTTDTQYF. The DNA of the CDR3 is TGCGCCAGCAGCCACCCGGGGACTAGCGGGGGAGATACCACAGATACGCAGTATTTT.

This chain joins TRBV20-1 and TRBJ2-5; D ambiguous. CDR3 size: 13 residues. V gave up 0 bases and J gave up 6 bases, with 11 bases separating them. Germline assignment: CDR1 DFQATT and CDR2 SNEGSKA (reference sequence). CDR3 bases: TGCAGTGCTAGAGACCTAAACTCCAAGACCCAGTACTTC. Translation: CSARDLNSKTQYF.

This clonotype was counted between two and nine times. The chain is built from TRBV6-1 and TRBJ2-7; D might be TRBD1 or TRBD2, each matching 5 bases. Germline V CDR1 and CDR2: MNHNS, SASEGT. Trimming removed 6 bases at V and 2 bases at J, with 14 bases between. CDR3 length: 14 amino acids. CDR3 sequence reads: CASRGDGAAYEQYF. CDR3 in DNA: TGTGCCAGCAGGGGGGATGGGGCAGCCTACGAGCAGTACTTC.

The chain employs TRBV7-9 and TRBJ2-2; 7 nucleotides line up with TRBD1. CDR3 size: 16 residues. With 4 bases clipped from V and 1 base from J, the junction kept 6 bases outside the gene matches. CDR1 SEHNR and CDR2 FQNEAQ come from the germline V gene (reference sequence). The CDR3 nucleotides are TGTGCCAGCAGCTCTGTGAGACAGGGGAACACCGGGGAGCTGTTTTTT. It specifies CASSSVRQGNTGELFF.

This clonotype was observed a handful of times. V gene TRBV4-3 combines with J gene TRBJ2-1; D tentatively reads TRBD1 or TRBD2 (5 bases each). Germline CDR1 is LGHNA and CDR2 is YSLEER. Trimming took off 4 bases at V and 3 bases at J, with 13 bases between the two ends. The CDR3 runs to 15 residues. CDR3 protein: CASSPGRNRYNEQFF. In nucleotides, the CDR3 is TGCGCCAGCAGCCCGGGACGGAATCGCTACAATGAGCAGTTCTTC.

This clonotype was detected only a few times. Here the CDR3 DNA reads TGCGCCAGCAGTGACCAGGGGTACACTGAAGCTTTCTTT. Translation: CASSDQGYTEAFF. The chain joins TRBV10-2 to TRBJ1-1; D might be TRBD1 (6 bases). Trimming cost V 3 bases and J 3 bases, with 8 bases left between them. The V gene's germline CDR1 is WSHSY and CDR2 SAAADI. The CDR3 is made up of 13 amino acids.

The V call is TRBV12-3 or TRBV12-4, the J call TRBJ2-3, with TRBD1 as a possible D gene (6 bases). Trimming took off 3 bases at V and 2 bases at J, with 9 bases between the two ends. The CDR3 has 14 amino acids. Here the CDR3 reads CASSLWTVTDTQYF. The DNA for the CDR3 is TGTGCCAGCAGTTTGTGGACAGTCACAGATACGCAGTATTTT.

Ten or more counts support this clonotype. The V and J genes are TRBV7-6 and TRBJ2-7; possibly TRBD1 or TRBD2 for D (7 bases each). The CDR3 has 15 residues. V was shortened by 0 bases and J by 3 bases, with 12 bases between the two germline ends. Germline CDR1 reads SGHVS; CDR2 reads FNYEAQ. In DNA, the CDR3 is TGTGCCAGCAGCTTAGCGGCAGGGGGGGACTACGAGCAGTACTTC. Its translation: CASSLAAGGDYEQYF.